This T cell receptor (beta chain) derives from a study of blood T cell repertoires in COVID-19 (TCRdb year 2020). With regard to the full study: Samples from collaborators originated in the United States, Italy and Spain and spanned both the acute and convalescent phases of COVID-19. The material from the prospective study consisted of cDNA or gDNA derived from T cells, B-cell-depleted T cells, or PBMCs. Subjects who had been exposed to COVID-19, were actively infected with it, or had recovered from it provided the deeply sampled blood TCRbeta repertoires that made up the dataset. The repertoires were made available in a free public database intended to serve as a resource for research on the immune response to SARS-CoV-2. Samples came from the ongoing ImmuneRACE study (first 160 participants) plus 1,254 subjects from 6 global collaborators. Sample metadata almost always included a de-identified subject ID, COVID-19 status, age in years and sex. Where HLA class I and class II types were available, the types were taken from metadata supplied by the sample provider, not from assay-based typing. The paper as a whole reports these results and caveats: The quantity of clinical and demographic metadata differed by source and by participant and was supplied without curation.

TCRbeta CDR3 regions were amplified from genomic DNA using the immunoSEQ Assay, a bias-controlled multiplex PCR. On the study's bioinformatics: Nucleated cell counts per sample were estimated from amplification of reference gene primers within the assay. To quantify the absolute abundance of each unique TCRbeta CDR3 rearrangement, sequence reads were collapsed and filtered. For each sample, productive Simpson clonality was calculated as the square root of Simpson's diversity index over productive rearrangements. TCRdb retrieved this table from immuneACCESS and kept in-frame rearrangements only. Not all clones are present; in checked studies, unresolved V genes account for under half, and no reason is known for the remainder. That table furnishes V, J and clone size, whereas the DNA furnished D and trimming. A total of roughly 79,000 clones appear in this sample, 87% of them only once. The biggest ten clones account for roughly 5.3% of the sample.

The collaborating institutions used their own protocols to collect whole blood in K2EDTA tubes. For TCRbeta analysis, collaborators shipped samples in one of three forms: frozen whole blood, isolated PBMCs, or DNA extracted from either of those sample types. Based on the germline V gene (reference sequence), the CDR1 and CDR2 sequences are SGHNT and YYREEE. Compared with germline, V lacks 3 bases and J lacks 0 bases; bases without a gene match: 2. From its cysteine to its phenylalanine, the CDR3 spans 15 amino acids. CDR3 DNA is the only sequence kept; it has 45 bases, read in frame from the first base. Points on this clone: Its cognate antigen has yet to be identified. No much larger clonotype is one base removed from it; base qualities were not supplied.

The sequence joins TRBV5-4 to TRBJ2-1; 8 central bases correspond to TRBD1. This sequence was found in a woman aged 80 or older with active or convalescent COVID-19. Sequencing was performed on peripheral blood. CDR3 reads: CASSSDRASYNEQFF. DNA sequence: TGTGCCAGCAGCTCGGACAGGGCCTCCTACAATGAGCAGTTCTTC.